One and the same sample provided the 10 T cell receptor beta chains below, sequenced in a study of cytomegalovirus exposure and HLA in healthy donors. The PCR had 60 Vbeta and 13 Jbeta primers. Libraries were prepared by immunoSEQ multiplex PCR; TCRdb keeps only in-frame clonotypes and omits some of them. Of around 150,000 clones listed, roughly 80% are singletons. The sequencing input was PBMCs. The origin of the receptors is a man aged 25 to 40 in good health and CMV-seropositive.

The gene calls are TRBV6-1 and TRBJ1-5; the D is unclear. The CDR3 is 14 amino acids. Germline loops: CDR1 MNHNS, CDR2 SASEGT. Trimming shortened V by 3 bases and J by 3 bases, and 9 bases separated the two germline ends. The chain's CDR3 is CASSDWRINQPQHF. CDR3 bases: TGTGCCAGCAGTGACTGGCGGATCAATCAGCCCCAGCATTTT.

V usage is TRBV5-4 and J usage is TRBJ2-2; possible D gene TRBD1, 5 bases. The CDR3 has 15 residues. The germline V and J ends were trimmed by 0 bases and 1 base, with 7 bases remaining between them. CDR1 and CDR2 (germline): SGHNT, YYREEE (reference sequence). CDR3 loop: CASSLGQLNTGELFF. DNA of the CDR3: TGTGCCAGCAGCTTGGGACAGTTGAACACCGGGGAGCTGTTTTTT. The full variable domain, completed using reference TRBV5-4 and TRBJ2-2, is ETGVTQSPTHLIKTRGQQVTLRCSSQSGHNTVSWYQQALGQGPQFIFQYYREEENGRGNFPPRFSGLQFPNYSSELNVNALELDDSALYLCASSLGQLNTGELFFGEGSRLTVL.

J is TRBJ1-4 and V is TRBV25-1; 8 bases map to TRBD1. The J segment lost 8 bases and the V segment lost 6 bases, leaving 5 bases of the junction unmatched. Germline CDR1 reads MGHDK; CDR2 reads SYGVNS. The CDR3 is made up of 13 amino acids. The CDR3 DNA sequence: TGTGCCAGCAGCGACAGGGGTGGCGAAAAACTGTTTTTT. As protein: CASSDRGGEKLFF.

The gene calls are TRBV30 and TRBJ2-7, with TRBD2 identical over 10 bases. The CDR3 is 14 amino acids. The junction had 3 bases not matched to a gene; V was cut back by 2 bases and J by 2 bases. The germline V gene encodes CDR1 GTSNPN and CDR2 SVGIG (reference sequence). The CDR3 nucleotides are TGTGCCTGGAGTCGGACTAGCGGACCCTACGAGCAGTACTTC. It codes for CAWSRTSGPYEQYF.

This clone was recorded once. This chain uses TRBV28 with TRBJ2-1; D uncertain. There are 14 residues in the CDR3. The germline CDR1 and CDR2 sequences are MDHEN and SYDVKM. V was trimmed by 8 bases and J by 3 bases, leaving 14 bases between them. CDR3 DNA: TGTGCCAGCCTCCCCAGTACCAACTACAATGAGCAGTTCTTC. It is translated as CASLPSTNYNEQFF.

CDR3 nucleotides: TGTGCCAGCAGCCTGACAGGGGACAATTCACCCCTCCACTTT. It is translated as CASSLTGDNSPLHF. The genes are TRBV4-2 and TRBJ1-6, with 8 bases lining up with TRBD1. The CDR3 runs 14 residues. The V gene end was trimmed by 4 bases and the J gene end by 7 bases; junction bases not matched to a gene: 3. Per the germline V gene, CDR1 is LGHNA and CDR2 is YNFKEQ.

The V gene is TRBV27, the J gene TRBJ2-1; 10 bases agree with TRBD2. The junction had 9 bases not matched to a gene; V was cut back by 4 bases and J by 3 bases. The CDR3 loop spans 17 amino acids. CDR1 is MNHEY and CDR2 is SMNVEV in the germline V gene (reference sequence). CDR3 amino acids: CASSSNLLAGDYNEQFF. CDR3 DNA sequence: TGTGCCAGCAGTTCCAACCTTCTAGCGGGGGACTACAATGAGCAGTTCTTC.

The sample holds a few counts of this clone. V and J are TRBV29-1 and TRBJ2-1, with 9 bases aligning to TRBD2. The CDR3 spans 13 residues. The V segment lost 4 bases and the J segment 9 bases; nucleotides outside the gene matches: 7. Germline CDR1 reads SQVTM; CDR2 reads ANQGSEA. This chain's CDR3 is CSVGTSETGEQFF. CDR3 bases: TGCAGCGTTGGGACTAGCGAGACGGGTGAGCAGTTCTTC.

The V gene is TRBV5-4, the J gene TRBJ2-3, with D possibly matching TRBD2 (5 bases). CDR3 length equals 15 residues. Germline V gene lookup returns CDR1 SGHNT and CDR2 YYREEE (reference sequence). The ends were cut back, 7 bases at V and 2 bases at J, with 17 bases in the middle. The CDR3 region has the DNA TGTGCCAGCTCTAAGCGGCCAATTTCCACAGATACGCAGTATTTT. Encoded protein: CASSKRPISTDTQYF.

The CDR3 is CASSASAGNYNEQFF. As DNA, the CDR3 is TGTGCCAGCAGCGCATCAGCCGGGAACTACAATGAGCAGTTCTTC. The chain is built from TRBV7-3 and TRBJ2-1; D might be TRBD2 (5 bases). V was clipped by 5 bases and J by 3 bases, with 14 bases between them. Germline V gene lookup returns CDR1 SGHTA and CDR2 FQGTGA. The CDR3 contains 15 residues. Full variable domain (remainder filled in from reference TRBV7-3 and TRBJ2-1): GAGVSQTPSNKVTEKGKYVELRCDPISGHTALYWYRQSLGQGPEFLIYFQGTGAADDSGLPNDRFFAVRPEGSVSTLKIQRTERGDSAVYLCASSASAGNYNEQFFGPGTRLTVL.